Here is one T cell receptor (beta chain) with its context. The conserved phenylalanine or tryptophan is not found at the CDR3 terminus, so this likely reflects a read error. No DNA is shown, since the ends of the CDR3 on it are uncertain; the CDR3 is the one TCRdb lists. This entry is derived from a study of blood T cell repertoires in COVID-19. Looking at the study overall: The samples span acute and convalescent COVID-19 from the United States, Italy and Spain. T cells, B-cell-depleted T cells, or PBMCs supplied cDNA or gDNA.

Study processing details: Reference gene primer amplification yielded estimated nucleated cell counts. Generated by immunoSEQ multiplex PCR, the TCRdb table keeps only in-frame clones and is missing some. That table supplies the V and J calls and clone size; D and trimming were determined from the DNA. This sample has 130,000 to 150,000 clones, with over 70% found just once. The CDR3 is made up of 9 amino acids, end residues included. The germline gives CDR1 KGHSH, CDR2 LQKENI. V and J are TRBV18 and TRBJ1-1. The TCR comes from a man aged 50 to 59 who had recovered from COVID-19. Sequencing was done on a sample of peripheral blood. CDR3 sequence: CASSPTEPP.